The rows below give T cell receptor beta chains drawn from one sample of a study of blood T cells in healthy people across ages. TCRdb recomputed calls from the 5' RACE reads with MiXCR, one row per CDR3 protein. The data hold about 640,000 distinct CDR3 sequences, with 58% observed a single time. Sequenced sample: blood. The receptors come from a man in his 60s in good health. CDR3s include the opening cysteine and the closing phenylalanine or tryptophan. Fields, in order: J gene, V gene, D gene, clone size, CDR3 length, CDR3 protein, CDR3 DNA. A D gene is named only where the DNA matches it firmly. Rows may omit the clone size; those that give it use once, few, many or a size class.

TRBJ2-7 | TRBV27 | TRBD2 | - | 15 | CASSLPSGGRDEQYF | TGTGCCAGCAGTTTACCTAGCGGGGGCCGGGATGAGCAGTACTTC
TRBJ1-5 | TRBV6-6 | - | - | 15 | CASSISRGAGQPQHF | TGTGCCAGCAGTATCTCAAGGGGGGCGGGGCAGCCCCAGCATTTT
TRBJ1-4 | TRBV6-1 | - | few | 13 | CASTGWAGEKLFF | TGTGCCAGCACCGGATGGGCAGGTGAAAAACTGTTTTTT
TRBJ1-6 | TRBV6-4 | TRBD1 | - | 15 | CASRREGQGASPLHF | TGTGCCAGCAGAAGGGAGGGACAGGGGGCTTCACCCCTCCACTTT
TRBJ1-2 | TRBV21-1 | - | - | 16 | CASSADRERENYGYTF | TGTGCCAGCAGCGCGGACAGGGAAAGGGAAAACTATGGCTACACCTTC
TRBJ1-5 | TRBV27 | - | few | 15 | CASSLGGRGNQPQHF | TGTGCCAGCAGTCTAGGGGGGAGGGGCAATCAGCCCCAGCATTTT
TRBJ2-6 | TRBV2 | - | - | 17 | CASTIRDPSSGANVLTF | TGTGCCAGCACCATCCGGGACCCAAGCTCTGGGGCCAACGTCCTGACTTTC
TRBJ2-2 | TRBV9 | - | few | 15 | CASSVVASAGGELFF | TGTGCCAGCAGCGTAGTCGCTAGCGCGGGCGGGGAGCTGTTTTTT
TRBJ1-1 | TRBV25-1 | - | few | 13 | CASSEYRGTEAFF | TGTGCCAGCAGTGAATATCGGGGCACTGAAGCTTTCTTT
TRBJ2-1 | TRBV2 | TRBD2 | - | 13 | CASTSGASYEQFF | TGTGCCAGCACTAGCGGGGCTTCCTACGAGCAGTTCTTC
TRBJ2-2 | TRBV4-2 | - | - | 15 | CASRQGGTNTGELFF | TGTGCCAGCAGGCAGGGGGGTACGAACACCGGGGAGCTGTTTTTT
TRBJ2-1 | TRBV20-1 | - | - | 15 | CSARVRTGSYNEQFF | TGCAGTGCTAGAGTTCGAACCGGCTCCTACAATGAGCAGTTCTTC
TRBJ2-3 | TRBV9 | TRBD1 | - | 14 | CASSSDRVADTQYF | TGTGCCAGCAGCTCGGACAGGGTTGCAGATACGCAGTATTTT
TRBJ1-2 | TRBV4-2 | - | few | 17 | CASSQAPTAGNGGGYTF | TGTGCCAGCAGCCAAGCTCCTACCGCGGGGAATGGAGGTGGCTACACCTTC
TRBJ2-6 | TRBV2 | - | many | 18 | CASSIRQRSLSGANVLTF | TGTGCCAGCAGCATTCGACAGCGAAGTCTCTCTGGGGCCAACGTCCTGACTTTC
TRBJ2-5 | TRBV25-1 | TRBD2 | - | 16 | CASSELEGTSTETQYF | TGTGCCAGCAGTGAATTGGAGGGGACTAGTACAGAGACCCAGTACTTC
TRBJ2-7 | TRBV6-5 | TRBD1 | - | 11 | CASSYDREQYF | TGTGCCAGCAGTTATGACAGGGAACAGTACTTC
TRBJ2-7 | TRBV20-1 | - | - | 14 | CSAINSQGGYEQYF | TGCAGTGCCATCAACAGCCAGGGCGGCTACGAGCAGTACTTC
TRBJ2-7 | TRBV6-6 | - | - | 16 | CASSPRGGPNSYEQYF | TGTGCCAGCAGCCCCCGCGGCGGGCCGAACTCCTACGAGCAGTACTTC
TRBJ2-7 | TRBV10-3 | TRBD1 | once | 15 | CAISDPTGSPYEQYF | TGTGCCATCAGTGATCCGACAGGGTCTCCCTACGAGCAGTACTTC
TRBJ2-3 | TRBV6-4 | - | - | 15 | CASSDSIRRPATQYF | TGTGCCAGCAGTGACTCGATTCGGAGACCTGCGACGCAGTATTTT
TRBJ2-3 | TRBV20-1 | TRBD1 | many | 15 | CSARGTGRWIGAQYF | TGCAGTGCTAGGGGGACAGGCCGGTGGATTGGGGCGCAGTATTTT